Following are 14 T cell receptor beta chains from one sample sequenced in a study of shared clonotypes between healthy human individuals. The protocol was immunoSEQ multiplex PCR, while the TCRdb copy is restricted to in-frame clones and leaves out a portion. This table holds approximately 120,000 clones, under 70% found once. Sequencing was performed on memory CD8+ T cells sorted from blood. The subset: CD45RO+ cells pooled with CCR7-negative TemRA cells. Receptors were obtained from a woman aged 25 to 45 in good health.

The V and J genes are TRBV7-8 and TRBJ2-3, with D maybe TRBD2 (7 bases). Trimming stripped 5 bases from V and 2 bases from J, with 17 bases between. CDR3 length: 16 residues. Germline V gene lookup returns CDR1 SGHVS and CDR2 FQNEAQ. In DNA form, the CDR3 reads TGTGCCAGCAGCCCCCGGCGGGGGCCCCTCACAGATACGCAGTATTTT. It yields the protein CASSPRRGPLTDTQYF.

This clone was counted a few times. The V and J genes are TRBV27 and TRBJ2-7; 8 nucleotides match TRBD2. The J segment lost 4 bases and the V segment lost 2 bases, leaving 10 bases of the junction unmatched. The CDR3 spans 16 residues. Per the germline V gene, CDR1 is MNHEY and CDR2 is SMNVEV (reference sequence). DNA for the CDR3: TGTGCCAGCAGTTTAGGTAGGGCGGGAGGTTGGTACGAGCAGTACTTC. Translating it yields CASSLGRAGGWYEQYF.

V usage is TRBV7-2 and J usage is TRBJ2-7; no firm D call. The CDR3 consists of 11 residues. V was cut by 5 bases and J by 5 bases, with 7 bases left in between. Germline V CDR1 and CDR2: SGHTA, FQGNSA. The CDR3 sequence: CASSPSNEQYF. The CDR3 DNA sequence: TGTGCCAGCAGCCCTAGTAACGAGCAGTACTTC.

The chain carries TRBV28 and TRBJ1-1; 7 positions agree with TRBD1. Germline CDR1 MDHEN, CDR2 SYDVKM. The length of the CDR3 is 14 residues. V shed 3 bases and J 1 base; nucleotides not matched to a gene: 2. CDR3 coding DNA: TGTGCCAGCAGTTTGGGGGACAGGAACACTGAAGCTTTCTTT. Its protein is CASSLGDRNTEAFF.

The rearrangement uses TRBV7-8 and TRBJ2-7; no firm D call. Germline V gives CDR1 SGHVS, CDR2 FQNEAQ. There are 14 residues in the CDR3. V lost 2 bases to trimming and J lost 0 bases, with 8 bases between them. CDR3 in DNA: TGTGCCAGCAGCTTAAGTCCGTACTCCTACGAGCAGTACTTC. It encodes CASSLSPYSYEQYF.

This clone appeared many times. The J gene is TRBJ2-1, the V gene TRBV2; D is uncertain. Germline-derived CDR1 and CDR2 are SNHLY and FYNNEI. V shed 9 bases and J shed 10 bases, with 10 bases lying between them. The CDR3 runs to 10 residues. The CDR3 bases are TGTGCCAGTTTCTCCAGGGAGCAGTTCTTC. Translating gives CASFSREQFF.

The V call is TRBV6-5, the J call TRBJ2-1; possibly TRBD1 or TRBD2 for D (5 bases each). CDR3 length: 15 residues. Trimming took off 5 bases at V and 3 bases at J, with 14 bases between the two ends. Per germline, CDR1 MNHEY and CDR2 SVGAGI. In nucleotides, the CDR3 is TGTGCCAGCAGTCCTGTGGGGACCAACTACAATGAGCAGTTCTTC. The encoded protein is CASSPVGTNYNEQFF.

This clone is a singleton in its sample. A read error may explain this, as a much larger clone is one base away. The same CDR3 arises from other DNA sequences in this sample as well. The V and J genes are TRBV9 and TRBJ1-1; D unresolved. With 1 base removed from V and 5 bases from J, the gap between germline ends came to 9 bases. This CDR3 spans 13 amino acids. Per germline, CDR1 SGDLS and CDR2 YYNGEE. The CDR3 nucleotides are TGTGCCAGCAGCGTAAGTTGGGGTACTGAAGCTTTCTTT. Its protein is CASSVSWGTEAFF.

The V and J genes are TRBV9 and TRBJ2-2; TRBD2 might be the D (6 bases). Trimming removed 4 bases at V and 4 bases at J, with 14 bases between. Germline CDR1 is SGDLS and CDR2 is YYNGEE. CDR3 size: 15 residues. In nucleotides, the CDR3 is TGTGCCAGCAGCTTTGGGGGGACCGGCACCGGGGAGCTGTTTTTT. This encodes CASSFGGTGTGELFF.

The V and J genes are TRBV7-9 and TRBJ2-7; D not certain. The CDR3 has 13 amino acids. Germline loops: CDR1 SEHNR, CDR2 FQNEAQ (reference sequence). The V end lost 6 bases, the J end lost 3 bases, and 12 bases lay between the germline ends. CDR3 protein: CASRSMTHYEQYF. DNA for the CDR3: TGTGCCAGCAGATCGATGACCCACTACGAGCAGTACTTC.

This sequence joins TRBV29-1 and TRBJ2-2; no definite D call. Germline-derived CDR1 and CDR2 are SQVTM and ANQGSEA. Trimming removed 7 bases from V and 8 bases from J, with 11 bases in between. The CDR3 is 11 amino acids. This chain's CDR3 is CSGAKGGELFF. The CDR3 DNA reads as TGCAGCGGGGCTAAAGGTGGGGAGCTGTTTTTT.

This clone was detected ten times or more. CDR3 DNA sequence: TGCGCCAGCAGCCAAGATCCCGGCCATGAGCAGTTCTTC. Protein sequence: CASSQDPGHEQFF. V and J are TRBV4-1 and TRBJ2-1; D is undetermined. The CDR3 covers 13 residues. V gave up 0 bases and J gave up 8 bases, with 8 bases separating them. Germline V gene data show CDR1 as MGHRA and CDR2 as YSYEKL.

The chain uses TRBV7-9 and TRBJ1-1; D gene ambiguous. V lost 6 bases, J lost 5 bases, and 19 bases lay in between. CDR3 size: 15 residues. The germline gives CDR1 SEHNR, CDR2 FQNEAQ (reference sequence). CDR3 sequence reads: CASRGWTGIITEAFF. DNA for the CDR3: TGTGCCAGCAGAGGGTGGACCGGGATTATAACTGAAGCTTTCTTT. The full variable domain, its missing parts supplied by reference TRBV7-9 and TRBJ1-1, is DTGVSQNPRHKITKRGQNVTFRCDPISEHNRLYWYRQTLGQGPEFLTYFQNEAQLEKSRLLSDRFSAERPKGSFSTLEIQRTEQGDSAMYLCASRGWTGIITEAFFGQGTRLTVV.

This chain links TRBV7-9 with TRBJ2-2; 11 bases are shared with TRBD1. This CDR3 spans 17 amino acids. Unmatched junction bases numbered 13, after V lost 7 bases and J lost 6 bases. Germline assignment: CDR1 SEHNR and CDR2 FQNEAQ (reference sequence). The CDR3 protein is CASNPGNPGQGAGELFF. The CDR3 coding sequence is TGTGCCAGCAACCCAGGAAACCCGGGACAGGGGGCCGGGGAGCTGTTTTTT.